Listed below are T cell receptor beta chains from one sample, sequenced in a study of blood T cell repertoires in COVID-19. Here immunoSEQ multiplex PCR was the method, and the copy in TCRdb shows in-frame clones only, minus some. This table has 250,000 to 300,000 clones, 70% to 90% appearing once. The sequencing sample was made of peripheral blood. The origin of the receptors is a man in his fifties or sixties who had recovered from COVID-19. The CDR3 runs from the conserved cysteine through the conserved F or W. Each record gives: V gene, clone size, D gene, J gene, CDR3 protein, CDR3 DNA. A D gene is named only where the DNA matches it firmly. The size field is filled for only some rows; it gives once, few, many or a size class.

V gene: TRBV5-1; clone size: .; D gene: .; J gene: TRBJ1-2; CDR3 protein: CASSLGGKGHGYTF; CDR3 DNA: TGCGCCAGCAGCTTGGGCGGGAAAGGGCATGGCTACACCTTC
V gene: TRBV7-7; clone size: .; D gene: TRBD2; J gene: TRBJ2-5; CDR3 protein: CASSRRGEGETQYF; CDR3 DNA: TGTGCTAGCAGCCGGCGAGGGGAGGGCGAGACCCAGTACTTC
V gene: TRBV6-5; clone size: .; D gene: TRBD1; J gene: TRBJ1-5; CDR3 protein: CASSPGWDRGRPQHF; CDR3 DNA: TGTGCCAGCAGTCCGGGGTGGGACAGGGGACGGCCCCAGCATTTT
V gene: TRBV30; clone size: .; D gene: TRBD1; J gene: TRBJ1-1; CDR3 protein: CAWSADRGNTEAFF; CDR3 DNA: TGTGCCTGGAGTGCGGACAGGGGGAACACTGAAGCTTTCTTT
V gene: TRBV7-6; clone size: .; D gene: TRBD2; J gene: TRBJ2-5; CDR3 protein: CASSQKASGVQETQYF; CDR3 DNA: TGTGCCAGCAGCCAGAAGGCTAGCGGGGTCCAAGAGACCCAGTACTTC
V gene: TRBV9; clone size: .; D gene: TRBD1; J gene: TRBJ2-4; CDR3 protein: CASSVDPAGGTKNIQYF; CDR3 DNA: TGTGCCAGCAGCGTAGACCCGGCAGGGGGCACCAAAAACATTCAGTACTTC
V gene: TRBV5-4; clone size: .; D gene: .; J gene: TRBJ2-5; CDR3 protein: CASSDRAGAETQYF; CDR3 DNA: TGTGCCAGCAGCGATAGGGCGGGGGCGGAGACCCAGTACTTC
V gene: TRBV2; clone size: .; D gene: TRBD2; J gene: TRBJ2-1; CDR3 protein: CASSELLAGNNEQFF; CDR3 DNA: TGTGCCAGCAGTGAATTACTAGCGGGAAACAATGAGCAGTTCTTC
V gene: TRBV3-1/TRBV3-2; clone size: .; D gene: .; J gene: TRBJ2-2; CDR3 protein: CASSQDIRWELFF; CDR3 DNA: TGTGCCAGCAGCCAAGATATACGGTGGGAGCTGTTTTTT
V gene: TRBV5-1; clone size: .; D gene: TRBD2; J gene: TRBJ2-4; CDR3 protein: CASSSTGGLAKNIQYF; CDR3 DNA: TGCGCCAGCAGCTCCACGGGGGGGCTGGCCAAAAACATTCAGTACTTC
V gene: TRBV21-1; clone size: .; D gene: .; J gene: TRBJ1-5; CDR3 protein: CASSPRRRHRPQYSNQPQHF; CDR3 DNA: TGTGCCAGCAGCCCCCGGAGGAGGCACCGTCCCCAATATAGCAATCAGCCCCAGCATTTT
V gene: TRBV6-5; clone size: .; D gene: .; J gene: TRBJ2-3; CDR3 protein: CASSSSLTGIAQYF; CDR3 DNA: TGTGCCAGCAGTTCCTCCCTTACAGGGATCGCGCAGTATTTT
V gene: TRBV11-2; clone size: .; D gene: TRBD2; J gene: TRBJ2-3; CDR3 protein: CASSLGTIRTDTQYF; CDR3 DNA: TGTGCCAGCAGCCTGGGGACTATACGCACAGATACGCAGTATTTT
V gene: TRBV29-1; clone size: .; D gene: .; J gene: TRBJ2-2; CDR3 protein: CSGQFTSSGELFF; CDR3 DNA: TGCAGCGGTCAATTCACTAGTTCCGGGGAGCTGTTTTTT
V gene: TRBV7-2; clone size: .; D gene: TRBD1; J gene: TRBJ1-6; CDR3 protein: CASRTGTGVASPLHF; CDR3 DNA: TGTGCCAGCAGAACCGGGACAGGGGTTGCTTCACCCCTCCACTTT
V gene: TRBV11-2; clone size: .; D gene: .; J gene: TRBJ2-2; CDR3 protein: CASSLLGAWGTGELFF; CDR3 DNA: TGTGCCAGCAGCTTATTAGGGGCTTGGGGCACCGGGGAGCTGTTTTTT
V gene: TRBV30; clone size: .; D gene: TRBD1; J gene: TRBJ1-6; CDR3 protein: CAWTMTGGSPLHF; CDR3 DNA: TGTGCCTGGACCATGACAGGGGGATCACCCCTCCACTTT
V gene: TRBV18; clone size: .; D gene: .; J gene: TRBJ1-3; CDR3 protein: CASSPIYSSGNTIYF; CDR3 DNA: TGTGCCAGCTCACCAATCTACAGCTCTGGAAACACCATATATTTT
V gene: TRBV9; clone size: once; D gene: TRBD1; J gene: TRBJ1-2; CDR3 protein: CASSTGGANYGYTF; CDR3 DNA: TGTGCCAGCAGCACAGGGGGCGCTAACTATGGCTACACCTTC
V gene: TRBV15; clone size: .; D gene: .; J gene: TRBJ1-4; CDR3 protein: CATSRDGSMGNEKLFF; CDR3 DNA: TGTGCCACCAGCAGAGATGGGAGTATGGGTAATGAAAAACTGTTTTTT
V gene: TRBV24-1; clone size: .; D gene: .; J gene: TRBJ2-7; CDR3 protein: CATSDWAGSEQYF; CDR3 DNA: TGTGCCACCAGTGATTGGGCGGGGTCCGAGCAGTACTTC
V gene: TRBV4-1; clone size: .; D gene: TRBD2; J gene: TRBJ2-1; CDR3 protein: CASSPGLAGNNEQFF; CDR3 DNA: TGCGCCAGCAGCCCCGGACTAGCGGGAAACAATGAGCAGTTCTTC
V gene: TRBV6-6; clone size: .; D gene: TRBD1; J gene: TRBJ2-7; CDR3 protein: CASSREGAAEQYF; CDR3 DNA: TGTGCCAGCAGTCGCGAGGGGGCAGCCGAGCAGTACTTC